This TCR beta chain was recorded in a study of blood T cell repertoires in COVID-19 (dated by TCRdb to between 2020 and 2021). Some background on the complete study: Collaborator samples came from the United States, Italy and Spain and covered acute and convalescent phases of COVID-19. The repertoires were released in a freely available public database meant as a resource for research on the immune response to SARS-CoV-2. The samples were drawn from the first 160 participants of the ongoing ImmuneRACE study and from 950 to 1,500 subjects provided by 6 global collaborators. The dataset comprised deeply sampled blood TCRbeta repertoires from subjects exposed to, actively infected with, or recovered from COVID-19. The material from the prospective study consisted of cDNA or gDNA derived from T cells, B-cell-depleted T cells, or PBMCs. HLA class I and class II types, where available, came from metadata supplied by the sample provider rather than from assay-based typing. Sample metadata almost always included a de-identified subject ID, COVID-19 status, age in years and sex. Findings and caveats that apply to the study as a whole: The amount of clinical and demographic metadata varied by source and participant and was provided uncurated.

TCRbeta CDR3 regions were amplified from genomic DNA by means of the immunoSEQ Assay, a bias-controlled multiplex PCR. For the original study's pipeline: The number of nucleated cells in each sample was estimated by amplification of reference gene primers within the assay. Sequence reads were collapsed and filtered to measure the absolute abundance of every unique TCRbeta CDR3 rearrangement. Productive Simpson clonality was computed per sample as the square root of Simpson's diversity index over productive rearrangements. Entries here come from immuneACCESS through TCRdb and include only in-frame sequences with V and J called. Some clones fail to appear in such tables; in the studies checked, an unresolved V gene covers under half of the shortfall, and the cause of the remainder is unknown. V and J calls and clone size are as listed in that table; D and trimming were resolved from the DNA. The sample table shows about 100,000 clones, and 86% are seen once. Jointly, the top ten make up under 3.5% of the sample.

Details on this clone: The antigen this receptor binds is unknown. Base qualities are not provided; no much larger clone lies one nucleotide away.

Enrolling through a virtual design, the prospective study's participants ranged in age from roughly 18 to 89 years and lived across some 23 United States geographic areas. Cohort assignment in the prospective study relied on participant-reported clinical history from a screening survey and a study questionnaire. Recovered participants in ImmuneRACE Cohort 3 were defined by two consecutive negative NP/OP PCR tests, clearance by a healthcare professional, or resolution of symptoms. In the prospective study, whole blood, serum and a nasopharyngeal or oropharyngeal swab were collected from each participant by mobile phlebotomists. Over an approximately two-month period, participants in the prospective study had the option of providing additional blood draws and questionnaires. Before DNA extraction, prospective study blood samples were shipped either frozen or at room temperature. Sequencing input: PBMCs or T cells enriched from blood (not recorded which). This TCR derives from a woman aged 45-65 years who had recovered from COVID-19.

The nucleotide sequence is TGCGCCAGCAGCTTGGCCTTAGGGGCGAGAGATACGCAGTATTTT. It codes for CASSLALGARDTQYF. The chain was built from TRBV5-1 and TRBJ2-3; tentative D gene TRBD1, with 5 bases matching. Based on the germline V gene, the CDR1 and CDR2 sequences are SGHRS and YFSETQ. V is shortened by 0 bases, J by 5 bases, and the region joining them spans 13 bases. The cysteine opens and the phenylalanine closes a CDR3 of 15 amino acids. The read is trimmed to its CDR3 DNA, 45 bases read in frame from base 1.